This T cell receptor beta chain was retrieved from a study of human T cells and chemical hapten exposure. The library put unique molecular identifiers onto individual cDNA molecules. Using its own MiXCR run on the RACE reads, TCRdb lists one record per CDR3 protein. The sample yields more than 95,000 distinct CDR3 sequences, around 10% seen once. This sample's time point: patch test 1, 2 weeks after DPC sensitization. Treatment noted: therapeutic diphenylcyclopropenone sensitization with weekly scalp DPC. Unfractionated whole blood was the source of the extracted total RNA. This clonotype has at least ten counts. The TCR originated in a woman in her 50s with alopecia areata. Some clones in this sample may be carry-over from other donors' samples. Material: whole blood, obtained in connection with sensitization to the hapten diphenylcyclopropenone (DPC).

The CDR3 loop is CASSLIGARAEAFF. Here the CDR3 DNA reads TGTGCCAGCAGTTTAATAGGAGCTAGGGCTGAAGCTTTCTTT. The rearrangement links TRBV28 to TRBJ1-1; D is uncertain. CDR1 MDHEN and CDR2 SYDVKM come from the germline V gene. This CDR3 contains 14 residues. The V and J ends lost 2 bases and 6 bases respectively, with 13 bases between them. The variable domain in full, completed from reference TRBV28 and TRBJ1-1, reads DVKVTQSSRYLVKRTGEKVFLECVQDMDHENMFWYRQDPGLGLRLIYFSYDVKMKEKGDIPEGYSVSREKKERFSLILESASTNQTSMYLCASSLIGARAEAFFGQGTRLTVV.